The sequence of this T cell receptor beta chain was determined in a study of T cells expressing NK-cell markers (dated by TCRdb to 2018 to 2021). As for the study more broadly: TCR beta-chain repertoires were profiled in sorted CD3+CD56+NKG2C+, CD3+CD56+NKG2C- and CD3+CD56-NKG2C+ T-cell subsets from several donors. The study sequenced eight donors, all healthy volunteers chosen at random: three men and five women. Sequencing of the libraries produced 2 x 150 bp reads on Illumina HiSeq 2000/2500, MiSeq or NextSeq. Among the eight sequenced donors, seven were HCMV-seropositive and one was HCMV-seronegative. The paper as a whole reports these results and caveats: Whether the expanded NKG2C-expressing T cell clones were specific for HCMV antigens was left unclear. Those dominant clonotypes were again the most abundant among CD3+CD56-NKG2C+ cells in a few donors, at about 25-60.1%. In more than 5 donors, the dominant CD3+CD56+NKG2C+ clonotypes were found to rank among the top 10 CD8+ clonotypes and to make up about 1.0-8% of CD8+ T cells.

As for this clonotype: Its specific antigen is unknown.

HCMV serostatus was determined by detecting HCMV-specific IgG in serum with a commercial ELISA kit. Peripheral blood mononuclear cells were isolated from blood by Ficoll density gradient centrifugation. TCRdb shows the sequencer as Illumina HiSeq 2000. The TCR beta cDNA libraries were made using 5'RACE template switching, a step that added both a universal primer site and unique molecular identifiers. Priming for cDNA synthesis came from the TCR beta constant segment, and two successive PCR amplification steps followed. Concerning the study's data processing: MIGEC was used to demultiplex reads and group reads by UMI, and MiTCR was used to assemble and quantify clonotypes. To exclude erroneous sequences, only TCR cDNA sequences supported by at least two reads were retained. Downstream repertoire analysis used the tcR package, and clonotypes were matched across fractions by CDR3 nucleotide sequence plus V segment. Antigen specificity was annotated against VDJdb with VDJmatch, allowing one amino acid substitution in CDR3. The reads underwent TCRdb reprocessing, giving one record for each CDR3 protein sequence and no DNA. None of the V and J calls come from the authors' own analysis; TCRdb made them. Per the sample table, the count is about 150,000 distinct CDR3 sequences. The ten top clones hold less than 15% of the sample.

Looking up the germline V gene (reference sequence) yields CDR1 LGHDT and CDR2 YNNKEL. The CDR3 covers 16 residues, taking in both the cysteine and the phenylalanine. Nucleotide data are not available. Recombination joined TRBV3-1 with TRBJ2-1. The source is a man between 18 and 29 years old in good health. Donor details come from another sample of the same person, matched by shared clones. Sequenced material: blood T cells: a sorted CD56 or NKG2C T cell subset, CD4+ or CD8+ T cells, or bulk PBMC T cells (not recorded which). The CDR3 has the sequence CASSRDQGLLQVEQFF.